These 10 T cell receptor beta chains originate from one sample sequenced in a study of T-cell reconstitution after alpha-beta-depleted transplantation in children. Preparation of the TCRbeta library used unique molecular identifiers. TCRdb called the PCR reads again in MiXCR, with one record for every CDR3 protein. The table shows some 120,000 distinct CDR3 sequences, with 10% to 13% occurring only once. The sequences come from PBMCs, collected before TCRalphabeta/CD19-depleted stem cell transplant. These receptors all come from a boy younger than 10 with acute lymphoblastic leukemia, due to receive a stem cell transplant.

The V and J genes are TRBV5-6 and TRBJ1-1; tentatively, D is TRBD1 (6 bases). The CDR3 consists of 17 residues. Germline assignment: CDR1 SGHDT and CDR2 YYEEEE. Trimming shortened V by 2 bases and J by 0 bases, and 17 bases separated the two germline ends. This CDR3 is CASSFPAGAHMNTEAFF. CDR3 bases: TGTGCCAGCAGCTTCCCGGCGGGGGCTCACATGAACACTGAAGCTTTCTTT.

The sample holds many counts of this clonotype. The chain recombines TRBV6-5 with TRBJ2-1; D is ambiguous. The CDR3 has 13 residues. V lost 7 bases, J lost 7 bases, and 14 bases lay in between. Germline CDR1 MNHEY, CDR2 SVGAGI. CDR3 sequence reads: CASTGWGTNEQFF. DNA of the CDR3: TGTGCCAGCACGGGTTGGGGTACGAATGAGCAGTTCTTC.

The sample holds a few counts of this clonotype. The J gene is TRBJ2-7, the V gene TRBV2; no reliable D call. Trimming took 8 bases from V and 3 from J, leaving 14 bases between them. This CDR3 is built from 13 residues. Germline lookup yields CDR1 SNHLY and CDR2 FYNNEI. The CDR3 protein is CASGNSPNYEQYF. CDR3 DNA: TGTGCCAGCGGAAACAGTCCCAACTACGAGCAGTACTTC. Drawing the rest from reference TRBV2 and TRBJ2-7, the complete variable domain is EPEVTQTPSHQVTQMGQEVILRCVPISNHLYFYWYRQILGQKVEFLVSFYNNEISEKSEIFDDQFSVERPDGSNFTLKIRSTKLEDSAMYFCASGNSPNYEQYFGPGTRLTVT.

Regarding this clonotype: A much larger clone lies a single base off, so this may be a read error. This chain joins TRBV30 and TRBJ1-1, with 8 bases fitting TRBD1. The CDR3 consists of 15 residues. Germline CDR1 and CDR2: GTSNPN and SVGIG (reference sequence). Trimming cost V 2 bases and J 13 bases; bases outside gene matches: 18. Written as DNA, the CDR3 is TGTGCCTGGAGTCTCCCAGGGGGCCGGCGATTTTGGGATTTCTTT. Residues: CAWSLPGGRRFWDFF.

This clonotype was seen a few times. The genes are TRBV5-1 and TRBJ2-1; D gene uncertain. Trimming took 3 bases from V and 0 from J, leaving 10 bases between them. Germline V gene data show CDR1 as SGHRS and CDR2 as YFSETQ. This CDR3 contains 15 residues. CDR3 sequence reads: CASSSPSRSYNEQFF. The DNA for the CDR3 is TGCGCCAGCAGCTCCCCCAGTCGCTCCTACAATGAGCAGTTCTTC.

The CDR3 region has the DNA TGCAGTGCCCCATTTTCCGGATCTAGCACAGATACGCAGTATTTT. Its protein is CSAPFSGSSTDTQYF. The chain recombines TRBV20-1 with TRBJ2-3; D is ambiguous. The CDR3 has 15 amino acids. Looked up from germline, CDR1 is DFQATT and CDR2 is SNEGSKA (reference sequence). With 6 bases removed from V and 0 bases from J, the gap between germline ends came to 16 bases.

This clonotype was seen only a few times. The gene calls are TRBV6-5 and TRBJ2-7, with D hard to call. The V end lost 0 bases, the J end lost 12 bases, and 27 bases lay between the germline ends. In germline, CDR1 is MNHEY, CDR2 SVGAGI. The CDR3 is 17 amino acids. This chain's CDR3 is CASSYSTLPAPTGRWYF. The CDR3 DNA is TGTGCCAGCAGTTACTCGACTCTCCCGGCACCGACCGGCCGGTGGTACTTC.

This chain links TRBV30 with TRBJ2-1; tentative D call: TRBD1 (6 bases). Germline CDR1 and CDR2: GTSNPN and SVGIG (reference sequence). V lost 3 bases, J lost 7 bases, and 16 bases lay in between. This CDR3 is built from 14 residues. The CDR3 sequence is CAWREWAGENEQFF. CDR3 in DNA: TGTGCCTGGAGGGAATGGGCAGGGGAGAATGAGCAGTTCTTC.

This clonotype has only a few counts. The chain recombines TRBV11-2 with TRBJ2-1, with 10 nucleotides matching TRBD2. The CDR3 has 18 residues. From germline, CDR1 is SGHAT and CDR2 FQNNGV. V lost 2 bases, J lost 3 bases, and 10 bases stayed unmatched. CDR3 sequence reads: CASSLIWTSGTFYNEQFF. In DNA form, the CDR3 reads TGTGCCAGCAGCTTAATTTGGACTAGCGGAACCTTCTACAATGAGCAGTTCTTC. The variable domain in full, completed from reference TRBV11-2 and TRBJ2-1, reads EAGVAQSPRYKIIEKRQSVAFWCNPISGHATLYWYQQILGQGPKLLIQFQNNGVVDDSQLPKDRFSAERLKGVDSTLKIQPAKLEDSAVYLCASSLIWTSGTFYNEQFFGPGTRLTVL.

The chain carries TRBV29-1 and TRBJ2-1; TRBD1 or TRBD2 may be the D gene (5 bases each). The CDR3 is 13 amino acids. Trimming stripped 6 bases from V and 3 bases from J, with 12 bases between. CDR1 is SQVTM, CDR2 ANQGSEA, per germline. The CDR3 region is CSVGRQSYNEQFF. The CDR3 nucleotides read TGCAGCGTAGGGAGACAGAGCTACAATGAGCAGTTCTTC.